The clone carrying this T cell receptor (beta chain) was picked up one time. Autoimmune disease history or systemic immunosuppression excluded patients. Clones were read by immunoSEQ multiplex PCR, and TCRdb kept only the in-frame ones, dropping some. The sample lists 45,000 to 65,000 clones; 80% to 90% were seen once. The data originate from a study of OX40 agonist ivuxolimab in advanced cancers. The sequencing used CD4+ or CD8+ T cells sorted from blood, collected in a trial of the OX40 agonist ivuxolimab. The sequence came from an adult with an advanced solid tumor such as melanoma, head and neck, liver or kidney cancer.

CDR3 sequence: CASHSGSGTPDGYEQYF. The CDR3 DNA sequence: TGTGCCAGTCACTCAGGCTCCGGGACGCCTGATGGTTACGAGCAGTACTTC. The chain carries TRBV28 and TRBJ2-7; D may match TRBD1 or TRBD2 (5 bases each). The ends were cut back, 9 bases at V and 4 bases at J, with 28 bases in the middle. The CDR3 loop spans 17 amino acids. Germline V gene lookup returns CDR1 MDHEN and CDR2 SYDVKM. Based on the CDR3 plus reference TRBV28 and TRBJ2-7, the full variable domain is DVKVTQSSRYLVKRTGEKVFLECVQDMDHENMFWYRQDPGLGLRLIYFSYDVKMKEKGDIPEGYSVSREKKERFSLILESASTNQTSMYLCASHSGSGTPDGYEQYFGPGTRLTVT.